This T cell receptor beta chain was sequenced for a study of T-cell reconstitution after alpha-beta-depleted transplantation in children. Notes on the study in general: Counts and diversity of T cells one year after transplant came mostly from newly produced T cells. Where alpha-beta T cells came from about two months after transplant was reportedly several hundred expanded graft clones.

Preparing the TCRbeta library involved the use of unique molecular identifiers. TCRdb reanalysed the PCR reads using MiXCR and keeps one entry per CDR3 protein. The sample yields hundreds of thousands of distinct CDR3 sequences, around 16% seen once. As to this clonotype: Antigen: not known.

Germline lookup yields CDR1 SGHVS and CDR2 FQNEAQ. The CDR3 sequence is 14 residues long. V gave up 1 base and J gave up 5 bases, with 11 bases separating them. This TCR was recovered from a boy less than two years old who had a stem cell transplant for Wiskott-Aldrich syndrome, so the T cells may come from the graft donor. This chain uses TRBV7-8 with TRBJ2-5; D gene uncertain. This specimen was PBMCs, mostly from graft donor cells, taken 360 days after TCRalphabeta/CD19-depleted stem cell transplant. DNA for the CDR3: TGTGCCAGCAGCTTAGGACACGGTGGGGAGACCCAGTACTTC. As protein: CASSLGHGGETQYF.